Listed here is a single T cell receptor beta chain. Its antigen is unknown. The CDR3 loop spans 14 amino acids. The germline V gene encodes CDR1 SGHNT and CDR2 YENEEA. V lost 0 bases and J 4 bases, leaving 7 bases between the germline ends. This entry belongs to a study of T cell repertoires in cytomegalovirus infection. Overall study context: TCR beta signatures that were public indicated CMV infection and matching HLA type.

Each CDR3 protein is one row after TCRdb ran MiXCR on the reads. The data contain 290,000 or so distinct CDR3 sequences, about 26% of them seen just once; the ten biggest clones take up about 15%. Study-wide points: Across the ex vivo response, the dominant clonotypes were HLA-C-restricted CMV-specific TCR beta clonotypes. CMV carriers with the relevant HLA were identified by cumulative public TCR beta family frequency.

Material: PBMCs. The clonotype comes from a human donor in good health (CMV status not recorded). Some clones in this sample may be carry-over from other donors' samples. The V gene is TRBV11-3, the J gene TRBJ2-1; D call uncertain. The CDR3: CASSLDHSYNEQFF. The CDR3 nucleotides are TGTGCCAGCAGCTTAGATCACAGTTACAATGAGCAGTTCTTC.